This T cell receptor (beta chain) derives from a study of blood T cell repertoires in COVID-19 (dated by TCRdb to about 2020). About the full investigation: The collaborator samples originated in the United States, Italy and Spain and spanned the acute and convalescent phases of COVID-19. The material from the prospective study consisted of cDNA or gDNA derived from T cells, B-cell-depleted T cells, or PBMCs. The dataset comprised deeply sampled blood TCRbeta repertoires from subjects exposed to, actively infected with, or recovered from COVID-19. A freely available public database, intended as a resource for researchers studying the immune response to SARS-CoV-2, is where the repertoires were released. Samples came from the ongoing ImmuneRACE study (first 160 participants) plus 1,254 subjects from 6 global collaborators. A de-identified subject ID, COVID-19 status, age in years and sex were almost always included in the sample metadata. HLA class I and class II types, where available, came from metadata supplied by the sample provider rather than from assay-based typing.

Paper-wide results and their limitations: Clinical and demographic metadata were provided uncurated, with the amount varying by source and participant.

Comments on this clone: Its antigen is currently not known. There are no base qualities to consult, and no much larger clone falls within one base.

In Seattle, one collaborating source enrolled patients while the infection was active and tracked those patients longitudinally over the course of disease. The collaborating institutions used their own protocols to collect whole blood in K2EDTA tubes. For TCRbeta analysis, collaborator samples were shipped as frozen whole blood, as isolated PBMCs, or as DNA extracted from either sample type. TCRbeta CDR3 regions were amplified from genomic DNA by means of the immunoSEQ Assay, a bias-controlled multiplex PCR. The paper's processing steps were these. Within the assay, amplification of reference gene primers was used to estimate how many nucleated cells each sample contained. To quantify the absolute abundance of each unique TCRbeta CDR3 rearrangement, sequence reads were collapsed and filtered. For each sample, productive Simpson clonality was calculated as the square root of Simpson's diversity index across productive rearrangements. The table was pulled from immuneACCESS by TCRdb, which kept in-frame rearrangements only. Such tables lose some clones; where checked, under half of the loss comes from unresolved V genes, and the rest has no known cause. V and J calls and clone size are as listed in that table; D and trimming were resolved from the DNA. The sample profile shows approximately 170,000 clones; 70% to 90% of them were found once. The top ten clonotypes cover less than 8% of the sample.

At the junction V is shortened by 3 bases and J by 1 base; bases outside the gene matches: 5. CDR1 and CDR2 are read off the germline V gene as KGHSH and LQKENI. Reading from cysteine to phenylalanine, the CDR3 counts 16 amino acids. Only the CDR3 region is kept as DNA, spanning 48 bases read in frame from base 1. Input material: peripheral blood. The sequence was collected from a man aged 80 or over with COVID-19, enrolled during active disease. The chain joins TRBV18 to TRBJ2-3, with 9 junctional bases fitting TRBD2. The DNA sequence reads TGTGCCAGCTCACCTCTAATAGCGGGGGGCACAGATACGCAGTATTTT. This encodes CASSPLIAGGTDTQYF.